The 2 T cell receptor beta chains below all came from one sample that was sequenced in a study of regulatory T cells in long-lasting Graves disease. The time point denotes: newly diagnosed GD, antithyroid drugs for less than 3 months. PBMC RNA served as the TCR library source. The TCR beta library used iRepertoire HTBI primers with Arm-PCR amplification of CDR3. TCRdb reprocessed the multiplex PCR reads with MiXCR, giving one entry per CDR3 protein. The sample contains some 500,000 distinct CDR3 sequences, 15% to 20% of which appear only once. This sample also belongs to another study, concerning T cells in Graves' hyperthyroidism and ophthalmopathy.

This material consisted of peripheral blood mononuclear cells (PBMCs), taken at new diagnosis, from a patient treated with antithyroid drugs. Receptor source: a woman in her forties or fifties with Graves disease.

This clonotype was detected only a few times. The chain carries TRBV20-1 and TRBJ1-4, with 9 bases aligning to TRBD1. CDR3 length equals 17 residues. Germline V gene lookup returns CDR1 DFQATT and CDR2 SNEGSKA (reference sequence). The V segment lost 0 bases and the J segment 2 bases; nucleotides outside the gene matches: 7. The CDR3 spells CSARDLDRGGTNEKLFF. DNA for the CDR3: TGCAGTGCTAGAGATTTGGACAGGGGAGGTACTAATGAAAAACTGTTTTTT.

In its sample, this clonotype was seen a few times. The junction departs from germline at one end; a sequencing error may be responsible. This chain connects TRBV7-7 to TRBJ2-3; no reliable D call. The CDR3 length is 14 residues. Germline lookup yields CDR1 SSHAT and CDR2 FNYEAQ (reference sequence). The CDR3 spells CASSPDDLLNTQYF. The DNA for the CDR3 is TGTGCTAGCAGCCCAGACGACCTGCTGAATACGCAGTATTTT.